The present T cell receptor beta chain was sequenced within a study of OX40 agonist ivuxolimab in advanced cancers. Trimming removed 2 bases from V and 4 bases from J, with 11 bases in between. The CDR3 is 13 amino acids. CDR1 is SQVTM and CDR2 is ANQGSEA in the germline V gene. Study-wide results and caveats: CD8+ T cells showed, on average, more clonal expansion than CD4+ cells.

Comment on this clone: Its antigen is not identified.

The assay was immunoSEQ multiplex PCR, and TCRdb's table has in-frame clones only and misses some. Counted here are tens of thousands of clones, over 75% occurring once; the ten biggest clones make up about a tenth. Patients were ruled out by autoimmune disease history or systemic immunosuppression. The origin of this receptor is an adult with an advanced solid tumor such as melanoma, head and neck, liver or kidney cancer. This chain connects TRBV29-1 to TRBJ1-1, with no clear D. The material was CD4+ or CD8+ T cells sorted from blood, obtained in a trial of the OX40 agonist ivuxolimab. Written as DNA, the CDR3 is TGCAGCGTTGAATTTGGGGAGGGCACTGAAGCTTTCTTT. The encoded protein is CSVEFGEGTEAFF.